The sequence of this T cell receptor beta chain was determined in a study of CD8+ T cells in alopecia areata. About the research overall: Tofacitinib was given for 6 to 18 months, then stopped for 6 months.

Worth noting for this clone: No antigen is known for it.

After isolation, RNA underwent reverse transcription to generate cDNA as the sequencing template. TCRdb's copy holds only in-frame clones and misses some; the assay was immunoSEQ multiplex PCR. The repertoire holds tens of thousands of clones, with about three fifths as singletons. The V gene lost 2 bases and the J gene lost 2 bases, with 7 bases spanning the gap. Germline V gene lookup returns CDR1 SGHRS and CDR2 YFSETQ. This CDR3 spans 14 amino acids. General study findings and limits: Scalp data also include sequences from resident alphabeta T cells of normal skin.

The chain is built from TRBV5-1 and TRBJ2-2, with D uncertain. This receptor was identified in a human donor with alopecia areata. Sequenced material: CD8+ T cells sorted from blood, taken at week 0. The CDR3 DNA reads TGCGCCAGCAGCTTTACACCAAACACCGGGGAGCTGTTTTTT. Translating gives CASSFTPNTGELFF. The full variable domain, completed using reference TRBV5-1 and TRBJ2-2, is KAGVTQTPRYLIKTRGQQVTLSCSPISGHRSVSWYQQTPGQGLQFLFEYFSETQRNKGNFPGRFSGRQFSNSRSEMNVSTLELGDSALYLCASSFTPNTGELFFGEGSRLTVL.